This paragraph covers one T cell receptor (beta chain) sequence. The antigen remains undetermined. This sample was included in a study of cytomegalovirus exposure and HLA in healthy donors. Study-level background: A prior analysis found 117 million unique TCR beta sequences from 170 million or so T cells. Findings of the study overall: There was a cluster of highly shared sequence variants that was likely a sequencing artifact. In an earlier analysis, most TCR beta V segments were productive about 90% or about 30% of the time.

PCR primers comprised 60 Vbeta and 13 Jbeta primers. Assay used: immunoSEQ multiplex PCR; TCRdb lists only in-frame clones, some missing. The data show 150,000 to 200,000 clones, roughly 80% seen once. Per germline, CDR1 SNHLY and CDR2 FYNNEI. Deletions cut 7 bases from V and 4 bases from J, with 9 bases between. CDR3 size: 12 residues. Healthy bone marrow donors made up the donor group. The sequence came from a man over 45 in good health and CMV-seropositive. V gene TRBV2 combines with J gene TRBJ2-3; D ambiguous. The specimen was PBMCs. The CDR3 spells CASISPSDTQYF. As DNA, the CDR3 is TGTGCCAGCATTTCTCCCTCAGATACGCAGTATTTT.